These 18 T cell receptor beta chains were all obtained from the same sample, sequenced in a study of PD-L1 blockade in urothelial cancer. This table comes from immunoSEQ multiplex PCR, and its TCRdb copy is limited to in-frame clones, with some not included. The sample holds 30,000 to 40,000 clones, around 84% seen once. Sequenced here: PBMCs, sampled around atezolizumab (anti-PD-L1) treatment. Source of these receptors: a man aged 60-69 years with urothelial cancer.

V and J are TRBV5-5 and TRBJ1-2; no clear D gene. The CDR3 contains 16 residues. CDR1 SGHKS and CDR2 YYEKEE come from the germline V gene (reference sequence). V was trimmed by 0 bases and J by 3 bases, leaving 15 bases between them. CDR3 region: CASSLAFKVADYGYTF. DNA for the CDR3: TGTGCCAGCAGCTTGGCTTTCAAAGTAGCGGACTATGGCTACACCTTC.

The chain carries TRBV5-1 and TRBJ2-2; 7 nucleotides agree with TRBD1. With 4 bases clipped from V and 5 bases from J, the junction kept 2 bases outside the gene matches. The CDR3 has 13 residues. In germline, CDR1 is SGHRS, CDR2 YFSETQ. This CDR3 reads CASSPQGTGELFF. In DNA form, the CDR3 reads TGCGCCAGCAGCCCACAGGGGACCGGGGAGCTGTTTTTT.

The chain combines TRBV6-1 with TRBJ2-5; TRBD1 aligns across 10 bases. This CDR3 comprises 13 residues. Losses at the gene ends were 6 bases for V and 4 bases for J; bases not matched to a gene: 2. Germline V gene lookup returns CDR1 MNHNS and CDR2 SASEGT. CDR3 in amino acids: CASSRQGAETQYF. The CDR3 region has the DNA TGTGCCAGCAGCCGACAGGGGGCAGAGACCCAGTACTTC.

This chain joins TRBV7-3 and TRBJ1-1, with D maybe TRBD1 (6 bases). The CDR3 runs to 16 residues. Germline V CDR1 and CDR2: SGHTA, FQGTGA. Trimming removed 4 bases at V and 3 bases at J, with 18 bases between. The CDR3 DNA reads TGTGCCAGCAGCTCCCAGCGCCCGGGACAACACACTGAAGCTTTCTTT. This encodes CASSSQRPGQHTEAFF.

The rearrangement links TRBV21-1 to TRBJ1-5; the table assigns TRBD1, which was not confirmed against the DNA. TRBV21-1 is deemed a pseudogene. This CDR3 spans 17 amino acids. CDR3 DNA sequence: TGTGCCAGCGTAGCACCCCGACAGGGGGAGAAGGATCAGCCCCAGCATTTT. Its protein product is CASVAPRQGEKDQPQHF.

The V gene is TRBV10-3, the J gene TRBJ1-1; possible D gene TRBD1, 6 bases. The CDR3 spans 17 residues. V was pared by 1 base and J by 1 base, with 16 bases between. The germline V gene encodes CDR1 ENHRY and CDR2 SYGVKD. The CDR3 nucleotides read TGTGCCATCAGTGAGTTTCCTCCGACAGGACCGAACACTGAAGCTTTCTTT. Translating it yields CAISEFPPTGPNTEAFF.

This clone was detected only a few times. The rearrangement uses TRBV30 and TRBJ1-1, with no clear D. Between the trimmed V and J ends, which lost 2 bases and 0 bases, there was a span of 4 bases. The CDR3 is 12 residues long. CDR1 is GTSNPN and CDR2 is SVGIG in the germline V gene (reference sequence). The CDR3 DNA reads TGTGCCTGGAGTTTAGTGAACACTGAAGCTTTCTTT. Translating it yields CAWSLVNTEAFF.

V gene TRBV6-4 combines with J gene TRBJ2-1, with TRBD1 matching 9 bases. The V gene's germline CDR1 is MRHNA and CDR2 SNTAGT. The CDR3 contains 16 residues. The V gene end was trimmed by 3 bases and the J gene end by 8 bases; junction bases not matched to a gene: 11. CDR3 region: CASSEEPGTGFDEQFF. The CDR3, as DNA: TGTGCCAGCAGTGAGGAGCCCGGGACAGGGTTCGATGAGCAGTTCTTC.

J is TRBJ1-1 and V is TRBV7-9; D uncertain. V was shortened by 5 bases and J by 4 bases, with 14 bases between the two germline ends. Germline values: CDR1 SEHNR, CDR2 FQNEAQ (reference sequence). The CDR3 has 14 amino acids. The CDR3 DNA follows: TGTGCCAGCAGCCCCTCAGGTGGAAGCACTGAAGCTTTCTTT. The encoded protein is CASSPSGGSTEAFF.

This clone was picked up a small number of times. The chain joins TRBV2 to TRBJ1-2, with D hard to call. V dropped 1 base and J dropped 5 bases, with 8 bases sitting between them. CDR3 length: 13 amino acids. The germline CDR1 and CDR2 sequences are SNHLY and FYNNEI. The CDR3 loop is CASSEETKYGYTF. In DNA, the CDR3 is TGTGCCAGCAGTGAAGAGACAAAGTATGGCTACACCTTC.

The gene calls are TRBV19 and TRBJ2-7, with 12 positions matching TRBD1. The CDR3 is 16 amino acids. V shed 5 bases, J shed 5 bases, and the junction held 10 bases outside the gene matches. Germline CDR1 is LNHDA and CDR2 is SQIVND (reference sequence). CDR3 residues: CASSPHAGQGAHEQYF. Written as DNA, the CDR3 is TGTGCCAGTAGTCCACATGCGGGACAGGGGGCCCACGAGCAGTACTTC. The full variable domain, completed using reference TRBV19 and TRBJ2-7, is DGGITQSPKYLFRKEGQNVTLSCEQNLNHDAMYWYRQDPGQGLRLIYYSQIVNDFQKGDIAEGYSVSREKKESFPLTVTSAQKNPTAFYLCASSPHAGQGAHEQYFGPGTRLTVT.

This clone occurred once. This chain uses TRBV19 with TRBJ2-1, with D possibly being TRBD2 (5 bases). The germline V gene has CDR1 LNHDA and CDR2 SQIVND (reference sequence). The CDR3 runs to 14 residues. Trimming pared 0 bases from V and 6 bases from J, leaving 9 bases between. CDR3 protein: CASSIDLTSNEQFF. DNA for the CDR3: TGTGCCAGTAGTATAGACCTAACTAGCAATGAGCAGTTCTTC.

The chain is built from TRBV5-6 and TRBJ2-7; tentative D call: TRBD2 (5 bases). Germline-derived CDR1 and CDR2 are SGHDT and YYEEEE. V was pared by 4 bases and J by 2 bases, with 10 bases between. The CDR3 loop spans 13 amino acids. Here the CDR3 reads CASSPSGTYEQYF. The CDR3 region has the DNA TGTGCCAGCAGCCCCTCCGGGACCTACGAGCAGTACTTC.

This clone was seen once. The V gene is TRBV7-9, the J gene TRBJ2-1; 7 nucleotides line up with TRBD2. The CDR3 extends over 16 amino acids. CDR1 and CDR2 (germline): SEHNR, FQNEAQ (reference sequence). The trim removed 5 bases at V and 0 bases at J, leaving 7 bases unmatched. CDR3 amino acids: CASSKPIAGSYNEQFF. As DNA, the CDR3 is TGTGCCAGCAGCAAACCTATAGCGGGCTCCTACAATGAGCAGTTCTTC.

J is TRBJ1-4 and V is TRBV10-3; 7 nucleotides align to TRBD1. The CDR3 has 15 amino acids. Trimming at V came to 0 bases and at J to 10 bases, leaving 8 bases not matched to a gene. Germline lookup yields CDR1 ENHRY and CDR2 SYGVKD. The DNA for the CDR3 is TGTGCCATCAGTGAGTCTTTACAGGGGAAGGGAAAACTGTTTTTT. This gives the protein CAISESLQGKGKLFF.

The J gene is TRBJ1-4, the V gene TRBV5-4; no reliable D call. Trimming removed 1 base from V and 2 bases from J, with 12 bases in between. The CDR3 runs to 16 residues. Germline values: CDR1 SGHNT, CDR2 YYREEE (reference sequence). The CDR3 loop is CASSLSGIVTNEKLFF. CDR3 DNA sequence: TGTGCCAGCAGCTTGTCGGGGATAGTGACTAATGAAAAACTGTTTTTT. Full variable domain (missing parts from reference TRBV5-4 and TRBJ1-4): ETGVTQSPTHLIKTRGQQVTLRCSSQSGHNTVSWYQQALGQGPQFIFQYYREEENGRGNFPPRFSGLQFPNYSSELNVNALELDDSALYLCASSLSGIVTNEKLFFGSGTQLSVL.

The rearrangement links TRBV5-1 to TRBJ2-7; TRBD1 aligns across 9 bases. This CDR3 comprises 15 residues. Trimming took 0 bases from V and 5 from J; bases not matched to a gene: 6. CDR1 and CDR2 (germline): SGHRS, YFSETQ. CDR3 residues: CASSLAGTGKNEQYF. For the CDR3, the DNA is TGCGCCAGCAGCTTGGCGGGGACAGGGAAGAACGAGCAGTACTTC.

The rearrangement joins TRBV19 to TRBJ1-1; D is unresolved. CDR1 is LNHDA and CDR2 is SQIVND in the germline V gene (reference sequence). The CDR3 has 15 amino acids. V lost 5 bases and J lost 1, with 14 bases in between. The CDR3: CASSDRTHRNTEAFF. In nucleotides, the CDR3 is TGTGCCAGTAGTGATCGCACTCATCGGAACACTGAAGCTTTCTTT.